The 14 T cell receptor beta chains below come from one sample, sequenced in a study of blood T cell repertoires in COVID-19. Some clones are missing from TCRdb's copy, which holds only in-frame ones; the method was immunoSEQ multiplex PCR. The profile shows approximately 170,000 clones, around 84% of them singletons. The sequenced sample was peripheral blood. The receptors come from a woman older than 75 with acute or convalescent COVID-19.

This clone occurred a few times. V is TRBV5-1 and J is TRBJ1-3, with 8 bases identical to TRBD1. Per the germline V gene, CDR1 is SGHRS and CDR2 is YFSETQ. The CDR3 sequence is 15 residues long. V was pared by 4 bases and J by 2 bases, with 5 bases of the junction left unmatched. The CDR3 DNA sequence: TGCGCCAGCAGCCTGACAGGGGCTACTGGAAACACCATATATTTT. Its translation is CASSLTGATGNTIYF.

This sequence joins TRBV28 and TRBJ1-1; TRBD1 aligns across 9 bases. V dropped 2 bases and J dropped 1; count of bases not matched to a gene: 5. Germline V lookup: CDR1 MDHEN, CDR2 SYDVKM. The length of the CDR3 is 16 residues. CDR3 sequence: CASSLNRGQGNTEAFF. In DNA, the CDR3 is TGTGCCAGCAGTTTAAATAGGGGACAGGGGAACACTGAAGCTTTCTTT.

J is TRBJ1-1 and V is TRBV2, with D possibly TRBD1 on 5 matching bases. Germline V gene data show CDR1 as SNHLY and CDR2 as FYNNEI. The CDR3 length is 13 residues. The germline V and J ends were trimmed by 11 bases and 0 bases, with 13 bases remaining between them. The CDR3 region has the DNA TGTGCCGGCAAACAGGACATGAACACTGAAGCTTTCTTT. The encoded protein is CAGKQDMNTEAFF.

The chain carries TRBV7-3 and TRBJ1-2; D is uncertain. Germline assignment: CDR1 SGHTA and CDR2 FQGTGA. This CDR3 has 15 residues. Trimming removed 4 bases at V and 1 base at J, with 13 bases between. The CDR3 protein is CASSSRQKDNYGYTF. For the CDR3, the DNA is TGTGCCAGCAGCTCCAGACAAAAGGATAACTATGGCTACACCTTC.

The table lists this clone with a count of one. The rearrangement links TRBV7-2 to TRBJ1-2; TRBD1 matches at 7 bases. Germline-derived CDR1 and CDR2 are SGHTA and FQGNSA. V trimming: 5 bases; J trimming: 7 bases; junction bases outside the gene matches: 10. The CDR3 sequence is 14 residues long. The CDR3 coding sequence is TGTGCCAGCAGCGAGGCTGGGACAGAGGGTGGCTACACCTTC. Translated, it gives CASSEAGTEGGYTF.

The chain uses TRBV10-3 and TRBJ2-1; D is possibly TRBD1 (6 bases). Germline V CDR1 and CDR2: ENHRY, SYGVKD. V was cut by 6 bases and J by 15 bases, with 24 bases left in between. This CDR3 has 14 residues. CDR3 sequence (DNA): TGTGCCATCAGCTCCCGGGACAACGTCCCAACCCCGTTCTTC. As protein: CAISSRDNVPTPFF.

This rearrangement joins TRBV6-2 or TRBV6-3 to TRBJ2-7, with D perhaps TRBD1 (6 bases). V lost 4 bases to trimming and J lost 4 bases, with 14 bases between them. This CDR3 is 14 amino acids long. CDR1 is MNHEY and CDR2 is SVGEGT in the germline V gene. The DNA of the CDR3 is TGTGCCAGCAGTTCAAATTCCAGGGGTTACGAGCAGTACTTC. Translated, it gives CASSSNSRGYEQYF.

The chain recombines TRBV6-2 or TRBV6-3 with TRBJ1-6; D possibly corresponds to TRBD1 (5 bases). The CDR3 runs to 15 residues. Trimming shortened V by 0 bases and J by 13 bases, and 16 bases separated the two germline ends. Per germline, CDR1 MNHEY and CDR2 SVGEGT. The CDR3 sequence: CASSYSLRGSFPLHF. The CDR3 DNA reads as TGTGCCAGCAGTTACTCGCTCCGGGGGAGTTTCCCCCTCCACTTT.

V is TRBV2 and J is TRBJ1-4, with 7 bases identical to TRBD1. Trimming cost V 5 bases and J 0 bases; bases outside gene matches: 12. This CDR3 is built from 18 residues. The germline CDR1 and CDR2 sequences are SNHLY and FYNNEI. This chain's CDR3 is CASSHRGGTSTTNEKLFF. DNA of the CDR3: TGTGCCAGCAGTCACAGGGGCGGGACATCCACAACTAATGAAAAACTGTTTTTT.

The chain links TRBV18 to TRBJ1-1; D remains ambiguous. The CDR3 sequence is 13 residues long. V was trimmed by 3 bases and J by 0 bases, leaving 5 bases between them. The germline CDR1 and CDR2 sequences are KGHSH and LQKENI. The CDR3 DNA reads TGTGCCAGCTCACCCACAGTGAACACTGAAGCTTTCTTT. Amino acid sequence: CASSPTVNTEAFF.

The chain links TRBV28 to TRBJ1-4; D gene unclear. V lost 5 bases and J 8 bases, leaving 15 bases between the germline ends. This CDR3 is built from 14 residues. Per the germline V gene, CDR1 is MDHEN and CDR2 is SYDVKM. Written as DNA, the CDR3 is TGTGCCAGCAGTCCCTTCAGGTTCGGAGAAAAACTGTTTTTT. Its translation: CASSPFRFGEKLFF.

The chain carries TRBV11-2 and TRBJ2-7, with 8 bases that match TRBD1. The length of the CDR3 is 14 residues. Germline lookup yields CDR1 SGHAT and CDR2 FQNNGV. The V and J ends lost 1 base and 4 bases, in that order; junction bases with no gene match: 3. The CDR3 here is CASSLGQGLYEQYF. The CDR3 DNA reads as TGTGCCAGCAGCTTAGGACAGGGGTTGTACGAGCAGTACTTC.

The V and J genes are TRBV29-1 and TRBJ1-1; possible D gene TRBD1, 5 bases. This CDR3 contains 13 residues. Germline V gives CDR1 SQVTM, CDR2 ANQGSEA. With 3 bases removed from V and 0 bases from J, the gap between germline ends came to 8 bases. CDR3 sequence: CSVDDRMNTEAFF. The CDR3 DNA is TGCAGCGTTGACGACAGAATGAACACTGAAGCTTTCTTT.

The CDR3 DNA reads TGTGCCAGCAGCACCGGGATTAGGGGGATAGATACGCAGTATTTT. Its translation is CASSTGIRGIDTQYF. The J gene is TRBJ2-3, the V gene TRBV7-9, with a weak D call TRBD1 (6 bases). Trimming removed 5 bases at V and 5 bases at J, with 17 bases between. The germline V gene has CDR1 SEHNR and CDR2 FQNEAQ (reference sequence). The CDR3 covers 15 residues.